This passage covers 26 T cell receptor beta chains from one sample sequenced in a study of T cell responses to AZD1222 COVID-19 vaccine. Assay used: immunoSEQ multiplex PCR; TCRdb lists only in-frame clones, some missing. Of about 140,000 clones in the sample, almost 90% were seen once. Source: peripheral blood, taken 28 days after the second AZD1222 dose. All receptors come from an adult who received the AZD1222 COVID-19 vaccine.

The chain is built from TRBV5-1 and TRBJ2-2; possible D gene TRBD2, 5 bases. V gave up 3 bases and J gave up 4 bases, with 19 bases separating them. This CDR3 region has 17 residues. Germline V gives CDR1 SGHRS, CDR2 YFSETQ. This chain's CDR3 is CASSSGGLAAGTGELFF. The CDR3 region has the DNA TGCGCCAGCAGCTCTGGTGGGCTAGCCGCGGGCACCGGGGAGCTGTTTTTT.

The chain joins TRBV6-2 or TRBV6-3 to TRBJ2-5; weak D call: TRBD1 (5 bases). Trimming cost V 2 bases and J 2 bases, with 9 bases left between them. The CDR3 covers 14 residues. Germline V CDR1 and CDR2: MNHEY, SVGEGT. The CDR3 DNA reads TGTGCCAGCAGTTACGGGGCGTCGCAAGAGACCCAGTACTTC. It is translated as CASSYGASQETQYF.

Of note for this clone: The junction and the germline gene differ at one end; a read error may be behind it. The chain employs TRBV5-6 and TRBJ1-2, with 10 bases aligning to TRBD1. This CDR3 has 13 amino acids. CDR1 and CDR2 (germline): SGHDT, YYEEEE. CDR3 nucleotide sequence: TGTGCCAGCAGCTTGGAAGGGACAGGGGTCCCCCTCTTC. This codes for CASSLEGTGVPLF.

The chain uses TRBV19 and TRBJ2-2; possibly TRBD1 or TRBD2 for D (6 bases each). CDR1 is LNHDA, CDR2 SQIVND, per germline (reference sequence). This CDR3 is 15 amino acids long. V dropped 6 bases and J dropped 4 bases, with 15 bases sitting between them. CDR3 sequence: CASRTSGGVTGELFF. Written as DNA, the CDR3 is TGTGCCAGTAGAACCTCCGGGGGCGTCACCGGGGAGCTGTTTTTT.

The V and J genes are TRBV3-1 (or the pseudogene TRBV3-2) and TRBJ1-2; 9 positions match TRBD1. V dropped 1 base and J dropped 8; count of bases not matched to a gene: 5. CDR3 length equals 14 residues. Germline lookup yields CDR1 LGHDT and CDR2 YNNKEL (reference sequence). The CDR3 DNA sequence: TGTGCCAGCAGCCAAGTGGGACAGGGCCGGGGCTACACCTTC. Its protein is CASSQVGQGRGYTF.

The rearrangement links TRBV19 to TRBJ1-1; D gene ambiguous. The CDR3 covers 15 residues. Trimming left V 6 bases short and J 1 base short, with 15 bases between. Per germline, CDR1 LNHDA and CDR2 SQIVND (reference sequence). The CDR3 DNA follows: TGTGCCAGTAGATCCCTTCTCGCGGGGAACACTGAAGCTTTCTTT. As protein: CASRSLLAGNTEAFF.

This clone has only a few counts. CDR3: CASGGQSNQPQHF. The CDR3, as DNA: TGTGCCAGTGGGGGACAGTCCAATCAGCCCCAGCATTTT. The gene calls are TRBV6-6 and TRBJ1-5; the match to TRBD1 covers 7 bases. The CDR3 sequence is 13 residues long. CDR1 MNHNY and CDR2 SVGAGI come from the germline V gene (reference sequence). After removal of 9 bases from V and 3 bases from J, the junction contained 5 bases not matched to a gene.

The genes are TRBV18 and TRBJ2-2; 8 bases agree with TRBD2. V shed 4 bases and J 5 bases; nucleotides not matched to a gene: 15. The CDR3 totals 18 residues. CDR1 is KGHSH and CDR2 is LQKENI in the germline V gene. This CDR3 reads CASSLSRQAGDRTGELFF. The CDR3 nucleotides are TGTGCCAGCTCACTCAGTCGGCAAGCGGGAGATCGGACCGGGGAGCTGTTTTTT.

The chain uses TRBV3-1 (or the pseudogene TRBV3-2) and TRBJ2-1; tentatively, D is TRBD1 or TRBD2 (5 bases each). V was cut by 1 base and J by 5 bases, with 12 bases left in between. The CDR3 is 15 amino acids. Germline-derived CDR1 and CDR2 are LGHDT and YNNKEL (reference sequence). CDR3 nucleotide sequence: TGTGCCAGCAGCCAAGGGAGGCAGGGCAACAATGAGCAGTTCTTC. Translated, it gives CASSQGRQGNNEQFF.

The chain has TRBV27 and TRBJ1-5; no clear D gene. The germline gives CDR1 MNHEY, CDR2 SMNVEV (reference sequence). The CDR3 contains 17 residues. V was shortened by 2 bases and J by 0 bases, with 14 bases between the two germline ends. For the CDR3, the DNA is TGTGCCAGCAGTTTAACGTGGCAGATCAATAGCAATCAGCCCCAGCATTTT. It specifies CASSLTWQINSNQPQHF.

This clone came up a few times. The J gene is TRBJ2-3, the V gene TRBV7-6, with 11 bases matching TRBD2. Germline trimming cut 5 bases from V and 7 bases from J; bases unmatched to any gene: 5. CDR1 and CDR2 from the germline V gene are SGHVS and FNYEAQ. The length of the CDR3 is 14 residues. CDR3 region: CASSTSGSANTQYF. CDR3 DNA: TGTGCCAGCAGCACTAGCGGGAGTGCAAATACGCAGTATTTT.

V is TRBV15 and J is TRBJ2-7, with 7 bases aligning to TRBD2. The CDR3 consists of 14 residues. Trimming took 1 base from V and 2 from J; bases not matched to a gene: 2. Germline values: CDR1 LNHNV, CDR2 YYDKDF (reference sequence). CDR3 sequence reads: CATSRGGLAYEQYF. For the CDR3, the DNA is TGTGCCACCAGCAGAGGTGGACTAGCCTACGAGCAGTACTTC. Supplemented by reference TRBV15 and TRBJ2-7, the full variable domain reads DAMVIQNPRYQVTQFGKPVTLSCSQTLNHNVMYWYQQKSSQAPKLLFHYYDKDFNNEADTPDNFQSRRPNTSFCFLDIRSPGLGDTAMYLCATSRGGLAYEQYFGPGTRLTVT.

The V gene is TRBV5-3, the J gene TRBJ1-2; maybe TRBD1 (6 bases). TRBV5-3 is an ORF for which the function is uncertain. The CDR3 spans 15 residues. V lost 6 bases, J lost 5 bases, and 20 bases lay in between. The CDR3 protein is CARISPQTGRYGYTF. The CDR3 DNA follows: TGTGCCAGAATCTCACCCCAGACAGGACGATATGGCTACACCTTC.

The chain is built from TRBV4-3 and TRBJ1-6; TRBD1 matches 9 bases. V was pared by 4 bases and J by 8 bases, with 3 bases of the junction left unmatched. The CDR3 is 14 residues long. Germline values: CDR1 LGHNA, CDR2 YSLEER. This CDR3 is CASSPGQGDSPLHF. CDR3 DNA: TGCGCCAGCAGCCCGGGACAGGGTGATTCACCCCTCCACTTT.

The genes are TRBV18 and TRBJ1-4; D is ambiguous. Per germline, CDR1 KGHSH and CDR2 LQKENI. The CDR3 has 12 residues. Trimming left V 0 bases short and J 4 bases short, with 0 bases between. Here the CDR3 DNA reads TGTGCCAGCTCACCACCTAATGAAAAACTGTTTTTT. This sequence encodes CASSPPNEKLFF. The whole variable domain, filled in from reference TRBV18 and TRBJ1-4, reads NAGVMQNPRHLVRRRGQEARLRCSPMKGHSHVYWYRQLPEEGLKFMVYLQKENIIDESGMPKERFSAEFPKEGPSILRIQQVVRGDSAAYFCASSPPNEKLFFGSGTQLSVL.

The V call is TRBV4-1, the J call TRBJ2-3; 10 nucleotides match TRBD2. V gave up 2 bases and J gave up 3 bases; unmatched junction bases: 5. Germline CDR1 MGHRA, CDR2 YSYEKL. The CDR3 has 16 amino acids. The CDR3 nucleotides are TGCGCCAGCAGCCAATCTCTAGCGGGAGTGACAGATACGCAGTATTTT. Translating it yields CASSQSLAGVTDTQYF.

The DNA for the CDR3 is TGTGCCAGCAGCTTAGTTTCCGGACAGATCTACGAGCAGTACGTC. Translating it yields CASSLVSGQIYEQYV. This chain connects TRBV7-8 to TRBJ2-7; TRBD1 might be the D (6 bases). Germline V lookup: CDR1 SGHVS, CDR2 FQNEAQ. Trimming cost V 1 base and J 3 bases, with 13 bases left between them. The CDR3 contains 15 residues.

The chain joins TRBV28 to TRBJ1-2; 9 nucleotides match TRBD1. The CDR3 loop spans 17 amino acids. Losses at the gene ends were 6 bases for V and 1 base for J; bases not matched to a gene: 12. Germline assignment: CDR1 MDHEN and CDR2 SYDVKM. CDR3 amino acids: CASSGPGQGPINYGYTF. As DNA, the CDR3 is TGTGCCAGCAGCGGCCCGGGACAGGGACCAATTAACTATGGCTACACCTTC.

This rearrangement joins TRBV7-2 to TRBJ1-6; 9 nucleotides match TRBD1. Germline V gene sequence: CDR1 SGHTA, CDR2 FQGNSA. V shed 5 bases, J shed 10 bases, and the junction held 6 bases outside the gene matches. CDR3 length: 14 amino acids. CDR3 nucleotide sequence: TGTGCCAGCAGCCCCAGGACAGGGGTCTCACCCCTCCACTTT. Protein sequence: CASSPRTGVSPLHF.

The chain is built from TRBV5-1 and TRBJ1-6; D gene uncertain. Germline CDR1 is SGHRS and CDR2 is YFSETQ. This CDR3 has 13 amino acids. Trimming left V 2 bases short and J 6 bases short, with 6 bases between. CDR3 DNA sequence: TGCGCCAGCAGCTTAGGCGGTAATTCACCCCTCCACTTT. The encoded protein is CASSLGGNSPLHF.

V and J are TRBV24-1 and TRBJ1-4; 7 bases match TRBD1. V was clipped by 4 bases and J by 3 bases; unmatched bases: 1. The germline gives CDR1 KGHDR, CDR2 SFDVKD. CDR3 length equals 14 residues. CDR3 protein: CATSEGQPNEKLFF. CDR3 DNA sequence: TGTGCCACCAGTGAGGGACAGCCTAATGAAAAACTGTTTTTT.

In DNA form, the CDR3 reads TGTGCCAGCAGACCGGGACAGGGGAACACCGGGGAGCTGTTTTTT. Translating it yields CASRPGQGNTGELFF. The chain recombines TRBV28 with TRBJ2-2; 9 bases are shared with TRBD1. The CDR3 covers 15 residues. Trimming took 6 bases from V and 1 from J; bases not matched to a gene: 3. Germline CDR1 and CDR2: MDHEN and SYDVKM.

The chain couples TRBV11-3 to TRBJ2-3; 8 bases are a match to TRBD2. Per the germline V gene, CDR1 is SGHNT and CDR2 is YENEEA. The V segment lost 5 bases and the J segment 2 bases; nucleotides outside the gene matches: 12. The CDR3 loop spans 17 amino acids. The CDR3 loop is CASSRTLGLDNTDTQYF. CDR3 nucleotide sequence: TGTGCCAGCAGCCGTACTCTGGGACTAGACAACACAGATACGCAGTATTTT.

The chain recombines TRBV10-3 with TRBJ2-7; the match to TRBD2 covers 9 bases. After removal of 4 bases from V and 4 bases from J, the junction contained 2 bases not matched to a gene. The CDR3 consists of 13 residues. Germline CDR1 ENHRY, CDR2 SYGVKD. CDR3 amino acids: CAISGSGSYEQYF. CDR3 DNA sequence: TGTGCCATCAGTGGTAGCGGGAGTTACGAGCAGTACTTC.

V and J are TRBV24-1 and TRBJ2-3; 8 nucleotides agree with TRBD1. After removal of 5 bases from V and 4 bases from J, the junction contained 4 bases not matched to a gene. Germline loops: CDR1 KGHDR, CDR2 SFDVKD. The CDR3 has 14 residues. The CDR3 sequence is CATSGTGISDTQYF. For the CDR3, the DNA is TGTGCCACCAGTGGGACAGGGATATCAGATACGCAGTATTTT.

With respect to this clone: Within the sample, other DNA sequences also encode this same CDR3. J is TRBJ1-1 and V is TRBV12-3 or TRBV12-4, with D unclear. V shed 6 bases and J shed 4 bases, with 12 bases lying between them. The CDR3 extends over 13 amino acids. The CDR3 is CASSLLGSTEAFF. The DNA of the CDR3 is TGTGCCAGCAGCCTCCTTGGGAGCACTGAAGCTTTCTTT.